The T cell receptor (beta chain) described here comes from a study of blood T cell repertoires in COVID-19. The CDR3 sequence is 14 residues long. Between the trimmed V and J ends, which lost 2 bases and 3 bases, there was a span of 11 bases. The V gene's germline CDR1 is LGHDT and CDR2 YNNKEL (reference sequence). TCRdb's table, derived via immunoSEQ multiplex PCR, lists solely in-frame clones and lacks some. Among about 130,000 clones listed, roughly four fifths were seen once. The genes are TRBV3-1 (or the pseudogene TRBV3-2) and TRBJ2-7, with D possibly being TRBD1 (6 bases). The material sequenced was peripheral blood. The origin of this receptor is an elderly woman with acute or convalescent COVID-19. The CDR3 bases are TGTGCCAGCAGCCAAAGCCGGGACAACTACGAGCAGTACTTC. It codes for CASSQSRDNYEQYF.